The 13 T cell receptor beta chains below come from one sample, sequenced in a study of cytomegalovirus exposure and HLA in healthy donors. This PCR relied on a set of 60 Vbeta primers and 13 Jbeta primers. Only in-frame clones appear in the TCRdb table, and some are missing; sequencing was by immunoSEQ multiplex PCR. The table has under 150,000 clones, over 75% seen once. The sample taken for sequencing was PBMCs. These receptors came from a man between 45 and 60 years old in good health and CMV-seronegative.

The V gene is TRBV6-5, the J gene TRBJ1-5; TRBD1 agrees at 10 bases. J was trimmed by 7 bases and V by 5 bases; bases with no gene match: 5. Germline CDR1 and CDR2: MNHEY and SVGAGI. The CDR3 runs 14 residues. The CDR3 DNA reads TGTGCCAGCAGTACGGGACAGGGGATCCAGCCCCAGCATTTT. As protein: CASSTGQGIQPQHF.

CDR3 nucleotide sequence: TGTGCCAGCAGCCTCTCTACCGGGACACATCAAGAGACCCAGTACTTC. This translates into CASSLSTGTHQETQYF. The genes are TRBV7-2 and TRBJ2-5; TRBD1 is a possible D gene (6 bases). The germline V gene encodes CDR1 SGHTA and CDR2 FQGNSA. Trimming shortened V by 5 bases and J by 2 bases, and 18 bases separated the two germline ends. CDR3 size: 16 residues.

This clone occurred a few times. This chain links TRBV4-1 with TRBJ2-2; D remains unclear. CDR1 is MGHRA, CDR2 YSYEKL, per germline. V was shortened by 1 base and J by 0 bases, with 9 bases between the two germline ends. The CDR3 covers 16 residues. The DNA of the CDR3 is TGCGCCAGCAGCCAAGTGCGCGGATCGAACACCGGGGAGCTGTTTTTT. This translates into CASSQVRGSNTGELFF.

The V gene is TRBV6-1, the J gene TRBJ1-4; no clear D gene. The V end was cut by 1 base, the J end by 7 bases, with 10 bases between. Germline V gene data show CDR1 as MNHNS and CDR2 as SASEGT. This CDR3 is built from 14 residues. CDR3 sequence: CASSEGGSREKLFF. CDR3 sequence (DNA): TGTGCCAGCAGTGAAGGAGGGAGTCGTGAAAAACTGTTTTTT.

The V and J genes are TRBV4-1 and TRBJ1-5; TRBD1 matches 8 bases. Looked up from germline, CDR1 is MGHRA and CDR2 is YSYEKL. Trimming at V came to 2 bases and at J to 6 bases, leaving 12 bases not matched to a gene. The CDR3 has 17 residues. CDR3 bases: TGCGCCAGCAGCCAATCTCAGGGGGCGACGAGTCCTCAGCCCCAGCATTTT. Its translation: CASSQSQGATSPQPQHF.

The J gene is TRBJ2-2, the V gene TRBV6-4; no clear D. This CDR3 contains 13 residues. The V gene lost 3 bases and the J gene lost 7 bases, with 9 bases spanning the gap. The V gene's germline CDR1 is MRHNA and CDR2 SNTAGT. The CDR3 sequence is CASSDHPSGELFF. The CDR3 region has the DNA TGTGCCAGCAGTGATCACCCCAGCGGGGAGCTGTTTTTT.

The V gene is TRBV6-1, the J gene TRBJ1-2; TRBD1 agrees at 7 bases. Germline lookup yields CDR1 MNHNS and CDR2 SASEGT. The V segment lost 8 bases and the J segment 4 bases; nucleotides outside the gene matches: 10. The CDR3 runs to 14 residues. Written as DNA, the CDR3 is TGTGCCAGCGTGGCAGGGGGTAAGGGCTATGGCTACACCTTC. Amino acid sequence: CASVAGGKGYGYTF.

This clone appeared a single time. V is TRBV9 and J is TRBJ2-1, with 8 bases matching TRBD2. CDR1 SGDLS and CDR2 YYNGEE come from the germline V gene. With 4 bases clipped from V and 5 bases from J, the junction kept 5 bases outside the gene matches. The CDR3 has 14 amino acids. CDR3 region: CASSKSGSNNEQFF. In nucleotides, the CDR3 is TGTGCCAGCAGCAAGAGCGGGAGCAACAATGAGCAGTTCTTC.

The V and J genes are TRBV28 and TRBJ2-6, with a tentative D call TRBD1 (5 bases). CDR1 is MDHEN, CDR2 SYDVKM, per germline. This CDR3 contains 15 residues. The V gene lost 4 bases and the J gene lost 2 bases, with 9 bases spanning the gap. CDR3 region: CASSSRQPGANVLTF. The CDR3 DNA reads TGTGCCAGCAGTTCCCGACAGCCTGGGGCCAACGTCCTGACTTTC.

The chain combines TRBV5-1 with TRBJ2-7; 13 bases align to TRBD2. The CDR3 covers 16 residues. The trim removed 2 bases at V and 6 bases at J, leaving 8 bases unmatched. CDR1 is SGHRS and CDR2 is YFSETQ in the germline V gene. The CDR3 loop reads CASSLTSGRAGGEQYF. The CDR3 nucleotides read TGCGCCAGCAGCTTAACTAGCGGGAGGGCCGGGGGCGAGCAGTACTTC.

The rearrangement links TRBV7-6 to TRBJ2-2; no reliable D call. CDR1 is SGHVS, CDR2 FNYEAQ, per germline. This CDR3 is built from 12 residues. The ends were cut back, 1 base at V and 8 bases at J, with 5 bases in the middle. The CDR3 reads CASSLVPGELFF. CDR3 DNA: TGTGCCAGCAGCTTAGTCCCAGGGGAGCTGTTTTTT.

The chain carries TRBV19 and TRBJ2-7, with D tentatively TRBD1 (6 bases). There are 13 residues in the CDR3. V was clipped by 3 bases and J by 3 bases, with 9 bases between them. In germline, CDR1 is LNHDA, CDR2 SQIVND (reference sequence). CDR3 residues: CASSINRDYEQYF. CDR3 nucleotides: TGTGCCAGTAGTATTAACAGGGACTACGAGCAGTACTTC.

The chain recombines TRBV5-4 with TRBJ2-3; D remains unclear. From germline, CDR1 is SGHNT and CDR2 YYREEE (reference sequence). The CDR3 extends over 15 amino acids. V was shortened by 4 bases and J by 1 base, with 13 bases between the two germline ends. The DNA for the CDR3 is TGTGCCAGCAGCCCCCGAAGAGGAGGCACAGATACGCAGTATTTT. Amino acids: CASSPRRGGTDTQYF.